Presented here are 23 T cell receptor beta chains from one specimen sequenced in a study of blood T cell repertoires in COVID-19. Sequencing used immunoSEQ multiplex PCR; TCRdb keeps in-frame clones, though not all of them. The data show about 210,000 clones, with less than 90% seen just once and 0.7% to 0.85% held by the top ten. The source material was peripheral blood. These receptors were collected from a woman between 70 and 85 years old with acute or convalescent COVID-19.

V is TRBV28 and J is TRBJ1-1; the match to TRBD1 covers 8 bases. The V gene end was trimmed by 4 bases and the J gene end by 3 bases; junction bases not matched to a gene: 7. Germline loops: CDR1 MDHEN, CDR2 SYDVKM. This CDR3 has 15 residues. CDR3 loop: CASSSPRGRDTEAFF. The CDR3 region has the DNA TGTGCCAGCAGTTCTCCCAGGGGGCGCGACACTGAAGCTTTCTTT.

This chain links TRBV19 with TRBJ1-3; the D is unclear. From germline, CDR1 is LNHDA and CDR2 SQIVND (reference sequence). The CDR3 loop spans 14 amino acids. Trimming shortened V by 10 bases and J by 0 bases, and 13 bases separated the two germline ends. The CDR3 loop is CATATGPSGNTIYF. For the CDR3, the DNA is TGTGCCACCGCGACTGGCCCCTCTGGAAACACCATATATTTT.

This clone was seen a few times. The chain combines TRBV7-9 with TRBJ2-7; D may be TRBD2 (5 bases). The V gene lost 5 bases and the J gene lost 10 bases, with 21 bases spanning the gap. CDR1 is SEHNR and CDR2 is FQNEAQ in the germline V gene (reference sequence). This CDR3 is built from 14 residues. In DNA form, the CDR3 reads TGTGCCAGCAGCCCCGTTGAGGGTTTGGTGAGTCAGTACTTC. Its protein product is CASSPVEGLVSQYF.

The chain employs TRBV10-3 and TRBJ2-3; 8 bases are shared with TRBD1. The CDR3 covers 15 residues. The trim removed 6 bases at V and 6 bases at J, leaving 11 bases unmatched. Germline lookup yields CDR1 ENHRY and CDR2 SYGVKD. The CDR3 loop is CAISSLRGLLDTQYF. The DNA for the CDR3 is TGTGCCATCAGCTCTCTCAGGGGGCTGTTGGATACGCAGTATTTT.

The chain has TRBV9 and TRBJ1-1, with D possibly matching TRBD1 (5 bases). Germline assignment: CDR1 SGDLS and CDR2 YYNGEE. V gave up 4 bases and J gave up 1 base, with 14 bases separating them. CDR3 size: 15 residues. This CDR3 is CASSPAGHQNTEAFF. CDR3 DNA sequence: TGTGCCAGCAGCCCAGCGGGGCACCAGAACACTGAAGCTTTCTTT.

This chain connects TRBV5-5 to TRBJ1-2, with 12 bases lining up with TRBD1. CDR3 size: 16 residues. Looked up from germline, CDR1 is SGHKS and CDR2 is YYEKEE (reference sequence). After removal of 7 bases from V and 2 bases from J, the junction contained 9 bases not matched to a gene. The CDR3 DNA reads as TGTGCCAGCCTCGGAGGGACAGGGGGCATAAACTATGGCTACACCTTC. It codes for CASLGGTGGINYGYTF. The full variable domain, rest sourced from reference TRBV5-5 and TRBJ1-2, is DAGVTQSPTHLIKTRGQQVTLRCSPISGHKSVSWYQQVLGQGPQFIFQYYEKEERGRGNFPDRFSARQFPNYSSELNVNALLLGDSALYLCASLGGTGGINYGYTFGSGTRLTVV.

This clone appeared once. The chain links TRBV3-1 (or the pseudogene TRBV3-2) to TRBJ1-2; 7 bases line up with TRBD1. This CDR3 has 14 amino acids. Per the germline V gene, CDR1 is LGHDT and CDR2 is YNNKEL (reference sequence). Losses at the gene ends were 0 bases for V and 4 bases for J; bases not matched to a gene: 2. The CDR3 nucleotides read TGTGCCAGCAGCCAAGATAAGGGGGCCTATGGCTACACCTTC. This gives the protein CASSQDKGAYGYTF.

This CDR3 is CASSWDIYEQYF. Here the CDR3 DNA reads TGTGCCAGCAGCTGGGACATCTACGAGCAGTACTTC. This rearrangement joins TRBV5-6 to TRBJ2-7, with D tentatively TRBD1 (6 bases). Trimming removed 3 bases from V and 3 bases from J, with 7 bases in between. The germline gives CDR1 SGHDT, CDR2 YYEEEE. The CDR3 totals 12 residues.

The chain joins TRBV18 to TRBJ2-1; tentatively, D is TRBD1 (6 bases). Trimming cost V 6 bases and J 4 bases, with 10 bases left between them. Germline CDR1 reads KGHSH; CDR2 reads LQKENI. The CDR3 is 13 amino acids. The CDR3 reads CASSKGVYNEQFF. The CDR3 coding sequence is TGTGCCAGCTCGAAGGGGGTTTACAATGAGCAGTTCTTC.

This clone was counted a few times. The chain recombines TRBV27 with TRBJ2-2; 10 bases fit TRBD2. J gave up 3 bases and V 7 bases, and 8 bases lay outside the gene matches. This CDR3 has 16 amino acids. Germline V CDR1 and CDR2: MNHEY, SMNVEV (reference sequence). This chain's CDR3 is CASTFSSGSYTGELFF. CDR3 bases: TGTGCCAGCACCTTCTCTAGCGGGAGCTACACCGGGGAGCTGTTTTTT.

The CDR3 bases are TGTGCCATCAGTGAGTCGCCGACTAGCAGTGAGCAGTTCTTC. This encodes CAISESPTSSEQFF. The chain combines TRBV10-3 with TRBJ2-1, with 7 bases identical to TRBD2. J was trimmed by 9 bases and V by 0 bases; bases with no gene match: 5. Germline lookup yields CDR1 ENHRY and CDR2 SYGVKD. The CDR3 contains 14 residues.

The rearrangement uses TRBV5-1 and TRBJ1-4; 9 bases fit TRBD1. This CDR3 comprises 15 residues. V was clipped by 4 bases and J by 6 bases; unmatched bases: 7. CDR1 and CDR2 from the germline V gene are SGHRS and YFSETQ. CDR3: CASSPAGTGHEKLFF. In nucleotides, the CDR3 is TGCGCCAGCAGCCCTGCCGGGACAGGGCATGAAAAACTGTTTTTT.

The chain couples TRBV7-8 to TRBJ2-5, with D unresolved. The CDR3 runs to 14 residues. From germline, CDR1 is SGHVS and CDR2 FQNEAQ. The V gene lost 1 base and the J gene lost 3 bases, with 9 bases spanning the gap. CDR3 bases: TGTGCCAGCAGCTTAGTCGGCGGAGAAGAGACCCAGTACTTC. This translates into CASSLVGGEETQYF. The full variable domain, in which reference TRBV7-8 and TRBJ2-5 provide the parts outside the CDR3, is GAGVSQSPRYKVAKRGQDVALRCDPISGHVSLFWYQQALGQGPEFLTYFQNEAQLDKSGLPSDRFFAERPEGSVSTLKIQRTQQEDSAVYLCASSLVGGEETQYFGPGTRLLVL.

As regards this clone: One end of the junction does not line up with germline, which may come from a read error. Here the CDR3 DNA reads TGTGCCAGCAGCATAGGGAACAGCAGGGCCCGTAGAGACTTC. Its translation: CASSIGNSRARRDF. V gene TRBV5-5 combines with J gene TRBJ2-7; possibly TRBD1 for D (5 bases). Germline loops: CDR1 SGHKS, CDR2 YYEKEE (reference sequence). The CDR3 has 14 amino acids.

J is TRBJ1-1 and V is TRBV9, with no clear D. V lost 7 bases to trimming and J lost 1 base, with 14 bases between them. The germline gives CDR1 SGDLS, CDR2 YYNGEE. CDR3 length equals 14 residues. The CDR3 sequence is CASGRSPRNTEAFF. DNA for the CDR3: TGTGCCAGCGGCAGGTCCCCGAGGAACACTGAAGCTTTCTTT.

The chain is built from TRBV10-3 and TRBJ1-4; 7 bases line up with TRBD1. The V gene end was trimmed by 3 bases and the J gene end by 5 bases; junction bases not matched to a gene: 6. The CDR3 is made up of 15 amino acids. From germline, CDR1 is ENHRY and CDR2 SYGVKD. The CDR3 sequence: CAISDPGGGNEKLFF. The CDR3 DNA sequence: TGTGCCATCAGTGACCCAGGGGGTGGAAATGAAAAACTGTTTTTT.

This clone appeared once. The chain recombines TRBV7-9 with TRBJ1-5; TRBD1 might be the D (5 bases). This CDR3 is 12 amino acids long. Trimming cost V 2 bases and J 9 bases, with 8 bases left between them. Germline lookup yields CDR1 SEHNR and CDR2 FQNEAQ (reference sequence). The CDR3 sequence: CASSLNGGPQHF. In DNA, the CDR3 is TGTGCCAGCAGCTTAAACGGGGGGCCCCAGCATTTT.

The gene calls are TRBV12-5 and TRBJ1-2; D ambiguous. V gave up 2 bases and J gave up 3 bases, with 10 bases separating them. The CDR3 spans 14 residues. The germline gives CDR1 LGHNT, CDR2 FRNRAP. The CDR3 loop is CASGLLERYYGYTF. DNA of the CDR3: TGTGCTAGTGGTTTGTTGGAGAGATACTATGGCTACACCTTC.

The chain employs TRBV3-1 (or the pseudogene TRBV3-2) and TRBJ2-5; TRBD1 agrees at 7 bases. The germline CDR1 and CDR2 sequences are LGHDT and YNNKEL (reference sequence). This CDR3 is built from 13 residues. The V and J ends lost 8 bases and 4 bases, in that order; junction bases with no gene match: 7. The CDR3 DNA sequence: TGTGCCAGCCGCTCCCAGGGGGTAGAGACCCAGTACTTC. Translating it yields CASRSQGVETQYF.

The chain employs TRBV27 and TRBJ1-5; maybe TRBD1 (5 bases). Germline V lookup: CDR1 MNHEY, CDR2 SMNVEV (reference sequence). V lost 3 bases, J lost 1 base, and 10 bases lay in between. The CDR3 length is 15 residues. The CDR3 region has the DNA TGTGCCAGCAGTTTTACCCGGGGGAGCAATCAGCCCCAGCATTTT. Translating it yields CASSFTRGSNQPQHF.

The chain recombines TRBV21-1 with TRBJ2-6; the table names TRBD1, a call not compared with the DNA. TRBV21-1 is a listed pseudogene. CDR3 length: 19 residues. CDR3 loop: CASSTYDRAWDSVANVLTF. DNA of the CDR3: TGTGCCAGCAGCACCTATGACAGGGCTTGGGACTCTGTGGCCAACGTCCTGACTTTC.

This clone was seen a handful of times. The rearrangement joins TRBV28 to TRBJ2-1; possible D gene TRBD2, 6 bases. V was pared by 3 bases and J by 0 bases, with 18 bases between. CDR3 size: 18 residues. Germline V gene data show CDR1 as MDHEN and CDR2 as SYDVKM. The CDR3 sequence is CASSFPHRDWSSYNEQFF. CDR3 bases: TGTGCCAGCAGTTTCCCCCATCGGGACTGGAGCTCCTACAATGAGCAGTTCTTC. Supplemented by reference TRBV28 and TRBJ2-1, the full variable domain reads DVKVTQSSRYLVKRTGEKVFLECVQDMDHENMFWYRQDPGLGLRLIYFSYDVKMKEKGDIPEGYSVSREKKERFSLILESASTNQTSMYLCASSFPHRDWSSYNEQFFGPGTRLTVL.

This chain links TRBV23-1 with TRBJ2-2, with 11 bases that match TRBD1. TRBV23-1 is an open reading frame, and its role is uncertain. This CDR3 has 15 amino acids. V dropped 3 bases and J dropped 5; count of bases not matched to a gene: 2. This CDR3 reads CASSQGQGVTGELFF. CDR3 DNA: TGCGCCAGCAGTCAGGGACAGGGGGTGACCGGGGAGCTGTTTTTT.